What follows are 23 T cell receptor beta chains derived from one specimen sequenced in a study of T-cell memory formation after mild COVID-19. A single record per CDR3 protein comes from TCRdb applying MiXCR to the 5' RACE reads. The sample consists of 250,000 to 300,000 distinct CDR3 sequences, roughly 17% of them appearing once. The specimen sequenced was PBMCs or a T cell subset sorted from them (not recorded which). The receptor set was obtained from a young man who had mild COVID-19 (a few samples of this study predate the infection). Cell type and time point are not known.

This clonotype was found a few times. The V call is TRBV4-1, the J call TRBJ1-1; tentative D call: TRBD1 (5 bases). In germline, CDR1 is MGHRA, CDR2 YSYEKL. The CDR3 runs to 19 residues. The V gene lost 1 base and the J gene lost 1 base, with 22 bases spanning the gap. The CDR3 DNA reads TGCGCCAGCAGCCAAGTTGTGCTATCCAGGGATCGAAGGAACACTGAAGCTTTCTTT. It yields the protein CASSQVVLSRDRRNTEAFF.

J is TRBJ2-5 and V is TRBV7-3; 7 nucleotides agree with TRBD2. Trimming cost V 9 bases and J 0 bases; bases outside gene matches: 4. The CDR3 sequence is 13 residues long. Germline loops: CDR1 SGHTA, CDR2 FQGTGA. CDR3 nucleotides: TGTGCCAGTGGTGCGGGGGACCAAGAGACCCAGTACTTC. As protein: CASGAGDQETQYF.

This clonotype was found a few times. This chain connects TRBV12-3 or TRBV12-4 to TRBJ1-2; a weak D match, TRBD1 (5 bases). V lost 6 bases and J 6 bases, leaving 8 bases between the germline ends. The length of the CDR3 is 11 residues. The CDR3 DNA reads TGTGCCAGCAGCCAGGGACATGGCTACACCTTC. Its translation is CASSQGHGYTF.

This clonotype was found many times. The rearrangement links TRBV4-3 to TRBJ1-5, with D hard to call. With 0 bases removed from V and 7 bases from J, the gap between germline ends came to 13 bases. This CDR3 comprises 15 residues. Per the germline V gene, CDR1 is LGHNA and CDR2 is YSLEER. For the CDR3, the DNA is TGCGCCAGCAGCCAAGACGTGGGTTCGGGGCAGCCCCAGCATTTT. Its translation is CASSQDVGSGQPQHF.

The CDR3: CAIRRGVGRAFF. DNA of the CDR3: TGTGCCATCAGAAGGGGAGTTGGTCGAGCTTTCTTT. This chain joins TRBV12-3 or TRBV12-4 and TRBJ1-1, with D perhaps TRBD1 (5 bases). The length of the CDR3 is 12 residues. The V end lost 10 bases, the J end lost 10 bases, and 19 bases lay between the germline ends.

This clonotype was seen many times. DNA for the CDR3: TGTGCCAGCAGCTCTGCACCTTACAGGGGGAGAGGCACTGAAGCTTTCTTT. Translating it yields CASSSAPYRGRGTEAFF. The chain employs TRBV7-3 and TRBJ1-1, with TRBD1 matching 8 bases. V lost 4 bases to trimming and J lost 4 bases; unmatched junction nucleotides: 14. The CDR3 runs 17 residues. CDR1 and CDR2 (germline): SGHTA, FQGTGA. The full variable domain, with the rest looked up from reference TRBV7-3 and TRBJ1-1, is GAGVSQTPSNKVTEKGKYVELRCDPISGHTALYWYRQSLGQGPEFLIYFQGTGAADDSGLPNDRFFAVRPEGSVSTLKIQRTERGDSAVYLCASSSAPYRGRGTEAFFGQGTRLTVV.

In its sample, this clonotype was seen a few times. The J gene is TRBJ2-7, the V gene TRBV5-1; no firm D call. The V gene lost 0 bases and the J gene lost 6 bases, with 10 bases spanning the gap. This CDR3 comprises 13 residues. Germline V gives CDR1 SGHRS, CDR2 YFSETQ. Here the CDR3 DNA reads TGCGCCAGCAGCTTGGGGATATCCGGCGAGCAGTACGTC. It yields the protein CASSLGISGEQYV.

Ten or more counts support this clonotype. The chain recombines TRBV21-1 with TRBJ2-7; the table calls TRBD1, which could not be checked here. TRBV21-1 is designated a pseudogene. The CDR3 runs to 14 residues. The CDR3 bases are TGTGCCAGCGGATCTACAGGGCCGACCTACGAGCAGTACTTC. This translates into CASGSTGPTYEQYF.

DNA for the CDR3: TGTGCCAGCAGCGTAGCTCCGGCGGATACGCAGTATTTT. Translation: CASSVAPADTQYF. The chain joins TRBV9 to TRBJ2-3; no clear D. From germline, CDR1 is SGDLS and CDR2 YYNGEE. The length of the CDR3 is 13 residues. Trimming stripped 0 bases from V and 6 bases from J, with 8 bases between.

This clonotype was recorded at least ten times. The V and J genes are TRBV5-1 and TRBJ1-1; D unresolved. Germline CDR1 is SGHRS and CDR2 is YFSETQ. The CDR3 loop spans 12 amino acids. V lost 0 bases to trimming and J lost 6 bases, with 6 bases between them. DNA for the CDR3: TGCGCCAGCAGCTTGGACAGATCTGAAGCTTTCTTT. It encodes CASSLDRSEAFF.

The chain links TRBV11-2 to TRBJ2-1; 11 positions match TRBD2. The CDR3 sequence is 17 residues long. Trimming cost V 11 bases and J 2 bases; bases outside gene matches: 14. Germline CDR1 and CDR2: SGHAT and FQNNGV. The chain's CDR3 is CALRVASGGRTYNEQFF. CDR3 coding DNA: TGTGCCCTCCGGGTAGCTAGCGGGGGGCGCACCTACAATGAGCAGTTCTTC.

V and J are TRBV4-3 and TRBJ1-5, with unresolved D. Germline CDR1 is LGHNA and CDR2 is YSLEER. V was cut by 0 bases and J by 9 bases, with 6 bases left in between. The CDR3 runs 12 residues. This CDR3 is CASSQDSGPQHF. As DNA, the CDR3 is TGCGCCAGCAGCCAAGATTCGGGGCCCCAGCATTTT.

This chain uses TRBV7-3 with TRBJ1-1; 7 bases map to TRBD1. The V gene's germline CDR1 is SGHTA and CDR2 FQGTGA. Trimming removed 5 bases from V and 5 bases from J; junction bases left unmatched: 8. The CDR3 loop spans 14 amino acids. The chain's CDR3 is CASSGQGQMTEAFF. As DNA, the CDR3 is TGTGCCAGCAGCGGCCAGGGACAGATGACTGAAGCTTTCTTT.

In its sample, this clonotype was seen a few times. V usage is TRBV2 and J usage is TRBJ1-2; tentative D call: TRBD1 (6 bases). CDR3 length equals 18 residues. The V end lost 2 bases, the J end lost 0 bases, and 19 bases lay between the germline ends. CDR1 SNHLY and CDR2 FYNNEI come from the germline V gene. The CDR3 DNA reads as TGTGCCAGCAGTGAAAAAGACAGGAGGGGTCCTGCTAACTATGGCTACACCTTC. This encodes CASSEKDRRGPANYGYTF. Full variable domain (outside the CDR3, taken from reference TRBV2 and TRBJ1-2): EPEVTQTPSHQVTQMGQEVILRCVPISNHLYFYWYRQILGQKVEFLVSFYNNEISEKSEIFDDQFSVERPDGSNFTLKIRSTKLEDSAMYFCASSEKDRRGPANYGYTFGSGTRLTVV.

The rearrangement links TRBV4-2 to TRBJ2-5, with TRBD2 as a possible D gene (6 bases). Trimming left V 0 bases short and J 5 bases short, with 13 bases between. The CDR3 spans 15 residues. Germline V lookup: CDR1 LGHNA, CDR2 YNFKEQ. For the CDR3, the DNA is TGTGCCAGCAGCCAAGATCCATCGGGGGACGAGACCCAGTACTTC. This codes for CASSQDPSGDETQYF.

This clonotype was found a few times. The chain recombines TRBV4-3 with TRBJ2-3; weak D call: TRBD1 (6 bases). The V gene lost 1 base and the J gene lost 9 bases, with 17 bases spanning the gap. This CDR3 region has 15 residues. Germline V lookup: CDR1 LGHNA, CDR2 YSLEER. The CDR3 is CASSQGVGTSGTQYF. The CDR3 DNA reads TGCGCCAGCAGCCAAGGGGTAGGGACATCTGGCACGCAGTATTTT.

This clonotype was recorded a few times. As DNA, the CDR3 is TGTGCCAGCAGTTTCCGGGGGGAAGCTGGGACCCAGTACTTC. It specifies CASSFRGEAGTQYF. This chain uses TRBV27 with TRBJ2-5, with 7 bases lining up with TRBD2. Germline loops: CDR1 MNHEY, CDR2 SMNVEV (reference sequence). There are 14 residues in the CDR3. J was trimmed by 7 bases and V by 3 bases; bases with no gene match: 8.

In the case of this clonotype: One end of the junction is discordant with germline, which a read error may explain. The V gene is TRBV7-7, the J gene TRBJ1-1, with D tentatively TRBD1 (5 bases). Germline V gene lookup returns CDR1 SSHAT and CDR2 FNYEAQ (reference sequence). The CDR3 covers 14 residues. The CDR3, as DNA: TGTGCTAGCAGCCCCCCCGTCGGGGGGACTGAAGCTTTCTTT. This sequence encodes CASSPPVGGTEAFF.

V and J are TRBV20-1 and TRBJ2-2; no clear D gene. With 1 base removed from V and 4 bases from J, the gap between germline ends came to 4 bases. Germline lookup yields CDR1 DFQATT and CDR2 SNEGSKA (reference sequence). The CDR3 runs 12 residues. The CDR3 region is CSARVGTGELFF. CDR3 nucleotides: TGCAGTGCTAGAGTGGGCACCGGGGAGCTGTTTTTT.

V usage is TRBV7-6 and J usage is TRBJ2-5; tentative D call: TRBD2 (6 bases). The V gene lost 6 bases and the J gene lost 4 bases, with 24 bases spanning the gap. This CDR3 has 17 residues. The V gene's germline CDR1 is SGHVS and CDR2 FNYEAQ. The CDR3: CASRPSSGDHTGETQYF. In DNA, the CDR3 is TGTGCCAGCAGGCCTAGTAGCGGAGACCATACGGGAGAGACCCAGTACTTC.

In this sample, this clonotype turned up a few times. The chain has TRBV7-2 and TRBJ1-2; 8 bases match TRBD1. The CDR3 extends over 16 amino acids. V lost 3 bases and J lost 5; bases outside the gene matches: 11. From germline, CDR1 is SGHTA and CDR2 FQGNSA. CDR3 coding DNA: TGTGCCAGCAGCTTTGCCCCCGGACAGGGATGGTATGGCTACACCTTC. It encodes CASSFAPGQGWYGYTF. The full variable domain, rest sourced from reference TRBV7-2 and TRBJ1-2, is GAGVSQSPSNKVTEKGKDVELRCDPISGHTALYWYRQSLGQGLEFLIYFQGNSAPDKSGLPSDRFSAERTGGSVSTLTIQRTQQEDSAVYLCASSFAPGQGWYGYTFGSGTRLTVV.

The sample holds a few counts of this clonotype. The chain combines TRBV2 with TRBJ2-5, with D possibly called TRBD1 or TRBD2 (6 bases each). Trimming cost V 9 bases and J 5 bases, with 13 bases left between them. This CDR3 comprises 12 residues. Germline lookup yields CDR1 SNHLY and CDR2 FYNNEI. The CDR3 bases are TGTGCCAGTCACCCGGGGGCGGAGACCCAGTACTTC. It codes for CASHPGAETQYF.

This clonotype was counted only a few times. The genes are TRBV5-1 and TRBJ2-1; the match to TRBD1 covers 8 bases. From germline, CDR1 is SGHRS and CDR2 YFSETQ. The V gene end was trimmed by 2 bases and the J gene end by 4 bases; junction bases not matched to a gene: 14. The CDR3 spans 18 residues. CDR3 coding DNA: TGCGCCAGCAGCTTACTGCAGGGGGCGAGATCGGGATACAATGAGCAGTTCTTC. It encodes CASSLLQGARSGYNEQFF.